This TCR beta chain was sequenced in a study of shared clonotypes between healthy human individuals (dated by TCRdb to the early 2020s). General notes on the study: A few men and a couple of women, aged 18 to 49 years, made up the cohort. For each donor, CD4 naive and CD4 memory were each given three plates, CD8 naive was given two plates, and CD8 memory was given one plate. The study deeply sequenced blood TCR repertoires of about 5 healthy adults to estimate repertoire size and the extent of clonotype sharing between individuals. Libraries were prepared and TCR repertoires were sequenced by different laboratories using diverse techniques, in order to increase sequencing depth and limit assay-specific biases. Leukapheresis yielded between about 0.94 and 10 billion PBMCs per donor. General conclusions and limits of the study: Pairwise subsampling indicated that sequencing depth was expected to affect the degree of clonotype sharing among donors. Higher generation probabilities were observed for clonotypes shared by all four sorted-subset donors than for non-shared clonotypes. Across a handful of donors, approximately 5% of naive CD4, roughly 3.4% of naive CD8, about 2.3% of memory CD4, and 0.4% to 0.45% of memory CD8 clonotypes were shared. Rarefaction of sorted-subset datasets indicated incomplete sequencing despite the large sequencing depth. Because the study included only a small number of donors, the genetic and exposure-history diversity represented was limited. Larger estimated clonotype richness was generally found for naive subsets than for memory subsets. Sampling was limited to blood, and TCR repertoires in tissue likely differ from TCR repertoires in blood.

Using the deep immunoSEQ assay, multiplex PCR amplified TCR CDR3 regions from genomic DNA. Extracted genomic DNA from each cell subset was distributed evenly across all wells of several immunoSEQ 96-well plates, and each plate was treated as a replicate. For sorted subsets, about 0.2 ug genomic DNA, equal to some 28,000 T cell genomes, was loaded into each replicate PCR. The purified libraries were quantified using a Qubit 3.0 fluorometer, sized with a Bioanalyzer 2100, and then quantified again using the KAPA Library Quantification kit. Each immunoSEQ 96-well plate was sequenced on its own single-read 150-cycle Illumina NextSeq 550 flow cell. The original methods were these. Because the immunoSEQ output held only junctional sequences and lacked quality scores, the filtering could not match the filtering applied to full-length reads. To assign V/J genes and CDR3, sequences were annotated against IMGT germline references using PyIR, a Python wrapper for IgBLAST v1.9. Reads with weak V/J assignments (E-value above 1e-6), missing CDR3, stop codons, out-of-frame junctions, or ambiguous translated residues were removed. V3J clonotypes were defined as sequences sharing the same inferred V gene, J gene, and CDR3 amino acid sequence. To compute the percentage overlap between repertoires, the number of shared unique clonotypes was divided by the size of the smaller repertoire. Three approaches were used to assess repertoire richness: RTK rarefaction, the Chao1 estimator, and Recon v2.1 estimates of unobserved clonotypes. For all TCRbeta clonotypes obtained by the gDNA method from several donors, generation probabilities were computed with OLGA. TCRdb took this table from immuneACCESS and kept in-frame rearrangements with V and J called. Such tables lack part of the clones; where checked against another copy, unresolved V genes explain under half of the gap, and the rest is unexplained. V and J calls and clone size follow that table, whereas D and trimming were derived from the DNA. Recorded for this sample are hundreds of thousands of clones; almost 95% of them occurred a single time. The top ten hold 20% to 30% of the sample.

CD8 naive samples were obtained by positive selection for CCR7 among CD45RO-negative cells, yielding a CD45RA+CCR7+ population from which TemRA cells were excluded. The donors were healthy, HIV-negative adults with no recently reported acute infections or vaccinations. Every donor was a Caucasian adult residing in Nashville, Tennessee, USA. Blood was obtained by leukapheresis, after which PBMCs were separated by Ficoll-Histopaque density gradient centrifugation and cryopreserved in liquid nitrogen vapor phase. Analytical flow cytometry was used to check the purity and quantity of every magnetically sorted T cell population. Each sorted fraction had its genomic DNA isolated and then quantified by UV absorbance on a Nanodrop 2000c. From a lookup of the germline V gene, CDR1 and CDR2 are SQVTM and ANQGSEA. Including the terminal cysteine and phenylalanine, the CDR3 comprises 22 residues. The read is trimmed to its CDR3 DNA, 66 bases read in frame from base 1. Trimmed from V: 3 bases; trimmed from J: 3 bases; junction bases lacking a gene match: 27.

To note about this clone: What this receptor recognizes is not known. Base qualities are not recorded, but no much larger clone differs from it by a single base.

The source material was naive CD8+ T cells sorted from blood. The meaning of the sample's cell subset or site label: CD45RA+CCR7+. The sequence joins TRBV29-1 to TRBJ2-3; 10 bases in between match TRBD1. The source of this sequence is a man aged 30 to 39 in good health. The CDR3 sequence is CSVDGVRNGRDRGRGYTDTQYF. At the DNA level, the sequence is TGCAGCGTTGATGGGGTCCGTAACGGCCGGGACAGGGGTAGGGGTTATACAGATACGCAGTATTTT.